The clone carrying this TCR beta chain was found a few times. This entry comes from a study of cytomegalovirus exposure and HLA in healthy donors. CDR1 is MNHEY, CDR2 SMNVEV, per germline (reference sequence). V gave up 7 bases and J gave up 4 bases; unmatched junction bases: 16. The CDR3 contains 17 residues. The PCR was carried out with 60 Vbeta primers and 13 Jbeta primers. Some clones are missing from TCRdb's copy, which holds only in-frame ones; the method was immunoSEQ multiplex PCR. The sample holds about 150,000 clones, around 77% seen once. The rearrangement links TRBV27 to TRBJ2-1; TRBD2 matches 7 bases. The receptor was derived from a man between 25 and 39 years old in good health and CMV-seronegative. The source material was PBMCs. CDR3 amino acids: CASNPNMGTTQYNEQFF. DNA for the CDR3: TGTGCCAGCAACCCTAACATGGGGACTACACAATACAATGAGCAGTTCTTC.